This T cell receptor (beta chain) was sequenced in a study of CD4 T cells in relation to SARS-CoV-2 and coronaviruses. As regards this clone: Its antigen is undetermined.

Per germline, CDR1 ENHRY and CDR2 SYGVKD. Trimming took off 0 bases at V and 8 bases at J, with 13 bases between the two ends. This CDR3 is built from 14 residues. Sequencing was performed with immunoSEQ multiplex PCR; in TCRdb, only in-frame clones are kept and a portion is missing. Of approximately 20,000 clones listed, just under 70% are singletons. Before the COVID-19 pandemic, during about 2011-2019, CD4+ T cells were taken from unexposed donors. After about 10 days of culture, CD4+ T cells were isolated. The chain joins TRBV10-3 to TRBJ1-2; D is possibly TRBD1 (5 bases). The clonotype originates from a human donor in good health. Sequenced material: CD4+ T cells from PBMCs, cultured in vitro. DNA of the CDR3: TGTGCCATCAGTGAGTCGAGCCAGGGTGAGGGCTACACCTTC. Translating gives CAISESSQGEGYTF.